The entry below gives a single T cell receptor (beta chain) sequence along with its context. What it recognizes is unknown. The sample is drawn from a study of radiotherapy plus CTLA-4 blockade in lung cancer. Overall study context: Objective responses emerged in roughly a sixth of patients, and roughly 30% attained disease control. Study observations and caveats: TCR clones originating in tumors grew in number in blood after radiotherapy plus ipilimumab. Interferon-beta and early blood T cell clone dynamics reportedly predicted response best.

The method was immunoSEQ multiplex PCR; TCRdb's version includes in-frame clones alone and lacks a portion of them. Here the sample spans approximately 89,000 clones, more than 60% being singletons. Sequencing used peripheral blood, obtained from a patient treated with radiotherapy plus ipilimumab. This receptor was taken from a human donor with non-small cell lung cancer who had a partial response to radiotherapy plus ipilimumab. Some clones in this sample may be carry-over from other donors' samples.

The chain's CDR3 is CASSLFVSGAQPQHF. The CDR3 bases are TGTGCCAGCAGCTTGTTTGTGTCAGGGGCTCAGCCCCAGCATTTT. The genes are TRBV5-6 and TRBJ1-5; D is possibly TRBD1 (6 bases). The germline V gene has CDR1 SGHDT and CDR2 YYEEEE. The V and J ends lost 1 base and 6 bases respectively, with 14 bases between them. This CDR3 has 15 amino acids.